The clone carrying this TCR beta chain was seen repeatedly, ten times or more. 5'RACE template switching produced TCR cDNA carrying a universal primer site and UMIs. TCRdb re-called the 5' RACE reads with MiXCR, one entry per CDR3 protein. The repertoire holds more than 300,000 distinct CDR3 sequences, with approximately 4.3% as singletons. With 2 bases clipped from V and 5 bases from J, the junction kept 12 bases outside the gene matches. CDR3 length: 16 residues. Per the germline V gene, CDR1 is DFQATT and CDR2 is SNEGSKA (reference sequence). The entry originates in a study of T cells after yellow fever vaccination.

This sequence was found in a man younger than 30 who received the YFV17D yellow fever vaccine. This specimen was PBMCs, taken 15 days after the yellow fever booster vaccination. The chain combines TRBV20-1 with TRBJ2-1, with TRBD1 matching 7 bases. CDR3 residues: CSARLMNRGRNNEQFF. CDR3 nucleotide sequence: TGCAGTGCTAGACTAATGAACAGGGGCCGAAACAATGAGCAGTTCTTC.